This entry is about one T cell receptor beta chain. No antigen is known for it. Base qualities are not at hand, and no much larger clone is one base apart. This record belongs to a study of blood T cell repertoires in COVID-19 (TCRdb year 2020). As for the study more broadly: Samples covering the acute and convalescent phases of COVID-19 were provided by collaborators in the United States, Italy and Spain. Nearly every sample came with metadata listing a de-identified subject ID, COVID-19 status, age in years and sex. The repertoires were made available in a free public database intended to serve as a resource for research on the immune response to SARS-CoV-2. The prospective study material was composed of cDNA or gDNA derived from T cells, B-cell-depleted T cells, or PBMCs. Where available, HLA class I and class II types were taken from metadata supplied by the sample provider and were not determined by assay-based typing. Deeply sampled blood TCRbeta repertoires from subjects exposed to, actively infected with, or recovered from COVID-19 were included in the dataset. Samples were obtained from the ongoing ImmuneRACE study (first 160 participants) and from roughly 1,300 subjects provided by 6 global collaborators.

Enrolling through a virtual design, the prospective study's participants ranged in age from about 18 to 89 years and lived across about two dozen United States geographic areas. To assign participants to cohorts, the prospective study relied on clinical history that participants themselves reported in a screening survey and a study questionnaire. Recovered participants in ImmuneRACE Cohort 3 were defined by two consecutive negative NP/OP PCR tests, clearance by a healthcare professional, or resolution of symptoms. Each participant in the prospective study had whole blood, serum and a nasopharyngeal or oropharyngeal swab collected by mobile phlebotomists. Over a roughly 2-month period, participants in the prospective study had the option of providing additional blood draws and questionnaires. Before DNA extraction, prospective study blood samples were shipped either frozen or at room temperature.

CDR1 and CDR2 are read off the germline V gene as SGHRS and YFSETQ. The CDR3 measures 14 amino acids from cysteine to phenylalanine. Only the CDR3 region is kept as DNA, spanning 42 bases read in frame from base 1. V and J are truncated by 0 bases and 10 bases respectively, leaving an intervening sequence of 13 bases. TCRbeta CDR3 regions were amplified from genomic DNA using the immunoSEQ Assay, a bias-controlled multiplex PCR. The published analysis was carried out like this. Within the assay, amplification of reference gene primers was used to estimate how many nucleated cells each sample contained. To quantify the absolute abundance of each unique TCRbeta CDR3 rearrangement, sequence reads were collapsed and filtered. For each sample, productive Simpson clonality was calculated by taking the square root of Simpson's diversity index across productive rearrangements. What TCRdb holds here is the immuneACCESS table cut down to in-frame rearrangements. Part of the clones is not present; checked against another copy, under half of the missing clones reflect an unresolved V gene, and the others are unexplained. V, J and clone size are those of that table, while D and trimming were read from the DNA. The sample has roughly 180,000 clones on record, more than 65% of them singletons. Of the sample, roughly 18% falls within the top ten clones.

Beyond this particular receptor, the publication reports: Clinical and demographic metadata were provided uncurated, with the amount varying by source and participant.

The rearrangement joined TRBV5-1 to TRBJ1-4, and the D gene may be TRBD1, 5 bases matching. This TCR came from a man aged 55 to 70 who had recovered from COVID-19. Sequences were obtained from PBMCs or T cells enriched from blood (not recorded which). At the DNA level, the sequence is TGCGCCAGCAGCTTGGGGGGCGGACAAGCAAAACTGTTTTTT. It codes for CASSLGGGQAKLFF.